This T cell receptor beta chain is from a study of shared clonotypes between healthy human individuals. Generated by immunoSEQ multiplex PCR, the TCRdb table keeps only in-frame clones and is missing some. The sample comprises 550,000 to 600,000 clones, roughly 79% of which are singletons, and 12% rests with the top ten. V gave up 4 bases and J gave up 5 bases; unmatched junction bases: 4. CDR1 is SGHRS and CDR2 is YFSETQ in the germline V gene. This CDR3 region has 14 residues. V and J are TRBV5-1 and TRBJ1-4, with 8 positions matching TRBD1. The sequencing input was PBMCs. The sequence came from a woman aged 40-49 years in good health. Some clones in this sample may be carry-over from other donors' samples. CDR3 nucleotides: TGCGCCAGCAGCCAGGGGGCTCTAAATGAAAAACTGTTTTTT. Amino acids: CASSQGALNEKLFF. The variable domain in full, completed from reference TRBV5-1 and TRBJ1-4, reads KAGVTQTPRYLIKTRGQQVTLSCSPISGHRSVSWYQQTPGQGLQFLFEYFSETQRNKGNFPGRFSGRQFSNSRSEMNVSTLELGDSALYLCASSQGALNEKLFFGSGTQLSVL.